Here is one T cell receptor beta chain with its context. What it binds is not known. Sequencing was performed with immunoSEQ multiplex PCR; in TCRdb, only in-frame clones are kept and a portion is missing. The data hold about 85,000 clones, with around nine tenths observed a single time. The data stem from a study of T cell responses to AZD1222 COVID-19 vaccine. General observations from the study: Along spike, vaccine-associated CD4 TCRs were found throughout, with dominance at 160-218 and 743-854. Seropositive AZD1222 recipients at baseline numbered only 6 or 7. Nearly half of spike-specific TCRs reportedly go after variant regions that carry no mutations.

This CDR3 region has 17 residues. Germline loops: CDR1 LNHDA, CDR2 SQIVND (reference sequence). V shed 5 bases, J shed 0 bases, and the junction held 7 bases outside the gene matches. This rearrangement joins TRBV19 to TRBJ1-6; 7 nucleotides line up with TRBD1. Sequencing was performed on peripheral blood, taken on day 0 of MenACWY control vaccination. This receptor was taken from an adult in good health. In DNA form, the CDR3 reads TGTGCCAGTAGTGGAGGACAGGACCTCTCCTATAATTCACCCCTCCACTTT. Amino acid sequence: CASSGGQDLSYNSPLHF.